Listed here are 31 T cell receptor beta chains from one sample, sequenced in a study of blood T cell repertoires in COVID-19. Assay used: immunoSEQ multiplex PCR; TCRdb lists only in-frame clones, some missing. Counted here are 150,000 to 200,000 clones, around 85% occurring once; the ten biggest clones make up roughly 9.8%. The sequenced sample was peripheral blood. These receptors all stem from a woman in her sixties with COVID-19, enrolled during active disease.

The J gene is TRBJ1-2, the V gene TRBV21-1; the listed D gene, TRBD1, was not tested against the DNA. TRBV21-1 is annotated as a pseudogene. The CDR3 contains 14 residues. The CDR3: CASSKVTVTYGYTF. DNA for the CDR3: TGTGCCAGCAGCAAAGTCACAGTAACCTATGGCTACACCTTC.

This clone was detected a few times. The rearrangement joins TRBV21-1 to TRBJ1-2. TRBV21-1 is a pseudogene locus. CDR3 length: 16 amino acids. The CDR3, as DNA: TGTGCCAGCAGCCTACAGGGAGGGAGATCAAACTATGGCTACACCTTC. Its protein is CASSLQGGRSNYGYTF.

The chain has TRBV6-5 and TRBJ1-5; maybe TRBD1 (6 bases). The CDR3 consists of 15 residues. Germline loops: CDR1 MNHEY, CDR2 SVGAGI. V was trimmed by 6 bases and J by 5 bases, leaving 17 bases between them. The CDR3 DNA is TGTGCCAGCAGAGAGACAGGCCTCGGGGATCAGCCCCAGCATTTT. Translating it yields CASRETGLGDQPQHF.

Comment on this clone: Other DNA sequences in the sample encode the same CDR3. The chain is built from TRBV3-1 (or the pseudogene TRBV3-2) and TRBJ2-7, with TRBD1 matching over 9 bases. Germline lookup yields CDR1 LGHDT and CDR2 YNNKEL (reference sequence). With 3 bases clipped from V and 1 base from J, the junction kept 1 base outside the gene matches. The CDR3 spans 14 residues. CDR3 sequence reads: CASSQGQGSYEQYF. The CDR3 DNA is TGTGCCAGCAGCCAGGGACAGGGTTCCTACGAGCAGTACTTC.

CDR3 region: CASSIQGTGEQYF. DNA for the CDR3: TGTGCCAGCAGTATCCAGGGGACGGGGGAGCAGTACTTC. The chain couples TRBV6-2 or TRBV6-3 to TRBJ2-7, with D perhaps matching TRBD1 (6 bases). Trimming stripped 5 bases from V and 7 bases from J, with 15 bases between. CDR3 length: 13 residues. Germline CDR1 is MNHEY and CDR2 is SVGEGT.

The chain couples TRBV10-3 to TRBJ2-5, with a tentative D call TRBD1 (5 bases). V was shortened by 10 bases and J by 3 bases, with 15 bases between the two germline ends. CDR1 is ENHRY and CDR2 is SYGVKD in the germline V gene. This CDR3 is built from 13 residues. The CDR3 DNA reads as TGTGCCACCAATGGACACTGGGAAGAGACCCAGTACTTC. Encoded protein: CATNGHWEETQYF.

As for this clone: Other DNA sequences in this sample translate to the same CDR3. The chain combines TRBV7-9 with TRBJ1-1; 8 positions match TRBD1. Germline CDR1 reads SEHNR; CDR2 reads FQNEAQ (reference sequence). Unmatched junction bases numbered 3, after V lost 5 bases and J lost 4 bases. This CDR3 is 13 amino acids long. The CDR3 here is CASSLQGGTEAFF. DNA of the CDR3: TGTGCCAGCAGCCTACAGGGGGGCACTGAAGCTTTCTTT.

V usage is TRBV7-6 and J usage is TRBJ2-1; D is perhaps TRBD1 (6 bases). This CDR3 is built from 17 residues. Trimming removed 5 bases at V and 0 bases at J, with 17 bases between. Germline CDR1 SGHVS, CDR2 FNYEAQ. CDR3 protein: CASSHLIGGSSYNEQFF. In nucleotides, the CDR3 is TGTGCCAGCAGCCATCTGATAGGGGGTAGCTCCTACAATGAGCAGTTCTTC.

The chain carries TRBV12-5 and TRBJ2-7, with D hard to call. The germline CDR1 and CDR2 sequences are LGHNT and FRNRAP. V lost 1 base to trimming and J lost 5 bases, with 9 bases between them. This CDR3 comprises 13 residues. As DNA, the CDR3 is TGTGCTAGTGGTTTGGGAGTACGTAACGAGCAGTACTTC. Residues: CASGLGVRNEQYF.

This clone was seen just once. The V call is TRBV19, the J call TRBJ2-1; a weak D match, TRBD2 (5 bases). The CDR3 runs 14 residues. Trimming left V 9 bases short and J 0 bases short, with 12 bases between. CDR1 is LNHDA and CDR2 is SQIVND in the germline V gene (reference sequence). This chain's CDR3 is CASSTGFSYNEQFF. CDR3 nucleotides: TGTGCCAGCAGCACGGGGTTCTCCTACAATGAGCAGTTCTTC.

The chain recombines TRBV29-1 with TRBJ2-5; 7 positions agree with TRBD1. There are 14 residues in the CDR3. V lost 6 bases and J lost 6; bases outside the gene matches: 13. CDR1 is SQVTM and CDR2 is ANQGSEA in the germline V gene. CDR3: CSVGGRQGIQTQYF. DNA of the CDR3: TGCAGCGTAGGGGGACGACAGGGAATTCAGACCCAGTACTTC. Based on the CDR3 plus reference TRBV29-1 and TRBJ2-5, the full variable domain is SAVISQKPSRDICQRGTSLTIQCQVDSQVTMMFWYRQQPGQSLTLIATANQGSEATYESGFVIDKFPISRPNLTFSTLTVSNMSPEDSSIYLCSVGGRQGIQTQYFGPGTRLLVL.

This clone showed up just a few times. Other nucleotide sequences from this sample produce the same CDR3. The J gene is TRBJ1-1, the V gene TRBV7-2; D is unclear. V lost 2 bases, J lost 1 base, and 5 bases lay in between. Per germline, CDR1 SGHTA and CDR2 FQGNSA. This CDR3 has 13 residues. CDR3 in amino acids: CASSLSGNTEAFF. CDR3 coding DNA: TGTGCCAGCAGCTTATCCGGGAACACTGAAGCTTTCTTT. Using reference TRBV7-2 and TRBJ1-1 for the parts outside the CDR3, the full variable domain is GAGVSQSPSNKVTEKGKDVELRCDPISGHTALYWYRQSLGQGLEFLIYFQGNSAPDKSGLPSDRFSAERTGGSVSTLTIQRTQQEDSAVYLCASSLSGNTEAFFGQGTRLTVV.

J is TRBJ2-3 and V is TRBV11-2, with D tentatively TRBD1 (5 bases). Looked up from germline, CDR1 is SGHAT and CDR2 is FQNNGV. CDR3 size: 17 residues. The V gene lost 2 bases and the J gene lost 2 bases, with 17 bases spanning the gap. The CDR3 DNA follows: TGTGCCAGCAGCTTAAGGGGCTCCGTTTTATACACAGATACGCAGTATTTT. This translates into CASSLRGSVLYTDTQYF.

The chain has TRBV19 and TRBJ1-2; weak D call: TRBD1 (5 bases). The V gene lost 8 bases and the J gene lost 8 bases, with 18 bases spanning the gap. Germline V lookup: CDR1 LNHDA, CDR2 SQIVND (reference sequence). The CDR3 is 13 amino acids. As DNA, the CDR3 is TGTGCCAGTTCCACAAGGGTGCGGGACGGCTACACCTTC. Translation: CASSTRVRDGYTF.

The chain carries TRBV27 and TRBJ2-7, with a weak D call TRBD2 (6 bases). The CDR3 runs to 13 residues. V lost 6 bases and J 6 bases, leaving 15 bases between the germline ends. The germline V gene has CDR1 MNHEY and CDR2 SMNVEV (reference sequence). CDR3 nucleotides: TGTGCCAGCAGCCCCGGTGGGGGGAGCGAGCAGTACTTC. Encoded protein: CASSPGGGSEQYF.

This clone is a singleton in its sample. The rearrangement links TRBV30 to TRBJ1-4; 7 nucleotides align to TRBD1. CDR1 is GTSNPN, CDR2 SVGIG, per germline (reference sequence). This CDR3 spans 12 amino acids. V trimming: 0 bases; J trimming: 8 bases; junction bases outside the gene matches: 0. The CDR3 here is CAWSVGQEKLFF. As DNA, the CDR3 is TGTGCCTGGAGTGTGGGACAGGAAAAACTGTTTTTT.

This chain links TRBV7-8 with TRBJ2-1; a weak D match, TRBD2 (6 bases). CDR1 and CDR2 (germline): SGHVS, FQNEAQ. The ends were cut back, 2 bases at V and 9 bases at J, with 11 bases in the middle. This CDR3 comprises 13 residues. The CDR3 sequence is CASSLIPGVEQFF. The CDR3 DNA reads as TGTGCCAGCAGCTTAATACCGGGGGTTGAGCAGTTCTTC.

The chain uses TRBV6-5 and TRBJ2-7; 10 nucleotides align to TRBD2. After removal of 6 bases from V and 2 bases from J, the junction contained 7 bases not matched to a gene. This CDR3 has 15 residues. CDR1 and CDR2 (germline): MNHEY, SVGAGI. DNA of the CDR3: TGTGCCAGCAGACAGGGGACTAGCGTTGCCTACGAGCAGTACTTC. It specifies CASRQGTSVAYEQYF.

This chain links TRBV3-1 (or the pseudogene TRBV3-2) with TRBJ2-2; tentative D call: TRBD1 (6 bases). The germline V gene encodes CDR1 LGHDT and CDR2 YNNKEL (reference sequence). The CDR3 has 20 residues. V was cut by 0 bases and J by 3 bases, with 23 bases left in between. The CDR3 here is CASSQDTTGKKWGHTGELFF. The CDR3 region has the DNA TGTGCCAGCAGCCAAGATACTACAGGTAAGAAATGGGGGCACACCGGGGAGCTGTTTTTT.

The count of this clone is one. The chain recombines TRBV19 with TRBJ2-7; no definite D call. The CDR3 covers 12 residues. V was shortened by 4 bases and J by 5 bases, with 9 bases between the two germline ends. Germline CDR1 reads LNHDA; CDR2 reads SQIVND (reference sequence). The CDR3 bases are TGTGCCAGTAGTAACCCCTGGCACGAGCAGTACTTC. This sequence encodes CASSNPWHEQYF.

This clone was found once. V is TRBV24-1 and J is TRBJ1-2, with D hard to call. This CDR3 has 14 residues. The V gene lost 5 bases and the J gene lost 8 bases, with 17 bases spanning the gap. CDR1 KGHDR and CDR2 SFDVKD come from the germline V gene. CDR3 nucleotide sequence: TGTGCCACCAGTGGGGAGCGCCGTTCCTCCGGCTACACCTTC. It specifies CATSGERRSSGYTF.

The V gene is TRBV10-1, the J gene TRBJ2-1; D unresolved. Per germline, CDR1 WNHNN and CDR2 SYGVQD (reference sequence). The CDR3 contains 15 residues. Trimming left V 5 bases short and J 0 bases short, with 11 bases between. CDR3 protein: CASSLSRSSYNEQFF. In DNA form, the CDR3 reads TGCGCCAGCAGTTTGAGCCGAAGCTCCTACAATGAGCAGTTCTTC.

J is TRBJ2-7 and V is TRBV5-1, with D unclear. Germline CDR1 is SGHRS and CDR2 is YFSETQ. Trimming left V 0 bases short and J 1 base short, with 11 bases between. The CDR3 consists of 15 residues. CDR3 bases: TGCGCCAGCAGCTTGGTCGGCAGGTCATCCTACGAGCAGTACTTC. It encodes CASSLVGRSSYEQYF. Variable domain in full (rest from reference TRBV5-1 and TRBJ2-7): KAGVTQTPRYLIKTRGQQVTLSCSPISGHRSVSWYQQTPGQGLQFLFEYFSETQRNKGNFPGRFSGRQFSNSRSEMNVSTLELGDSALYLCASSLVGRSSYEQYFGPGTRLTVT.

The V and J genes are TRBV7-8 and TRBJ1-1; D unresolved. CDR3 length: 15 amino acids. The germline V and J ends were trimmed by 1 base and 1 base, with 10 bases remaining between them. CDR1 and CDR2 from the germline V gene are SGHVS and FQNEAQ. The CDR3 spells CASSLVGSGNTEAFF. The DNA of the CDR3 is TGTGCCAGCAGCTTAGTTGGTTCGGGGAACACTGAAGCTTTCTTT.

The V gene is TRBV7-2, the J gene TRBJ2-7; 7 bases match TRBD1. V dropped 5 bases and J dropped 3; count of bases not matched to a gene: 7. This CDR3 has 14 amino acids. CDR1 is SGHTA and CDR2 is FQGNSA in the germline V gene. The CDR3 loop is CASSQHRGSYEQYF. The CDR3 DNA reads TGTGCCAGCAGCCAGCACAGGGGTAGCTACGAGCAGTACTTC. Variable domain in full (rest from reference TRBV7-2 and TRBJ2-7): GAGVSQSPSNKVTEKGKDVELRCDPISGHTALYWYRQSLGQGLEFLIYFQGNSAPDKSGLPSDRFSAERTGGSVSTLTIQRTQQEDSAVYLCASSQHRGSYEQYFGPGTRLTVT.

The CDR3 DNA reads as TGTGCCAGCAGTCCCCCTCAGGGATATAACTATGGCTACACCTTC. Its translation is CASSPPQGYNYGYTF. The genes are TRBV28 and TRBJ1-2; D is perhaps TRBD1 (5 bases). This CDR3 is 15 amino acids long. Germline V gives CDR1 MDHEN, CDR2 SYDVKM. Deletions cut 5 bases from V and 1 base from J, with 14 bases between.

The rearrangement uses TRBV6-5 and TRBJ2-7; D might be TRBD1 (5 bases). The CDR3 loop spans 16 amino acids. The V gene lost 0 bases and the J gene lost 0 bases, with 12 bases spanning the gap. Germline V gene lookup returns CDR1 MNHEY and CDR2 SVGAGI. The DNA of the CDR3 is TGTGCCAGCAGTTACTCAAGCAGGGAACACTCCTACGAGCAGTACTTC. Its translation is CASSYSSREHSYEQYF.

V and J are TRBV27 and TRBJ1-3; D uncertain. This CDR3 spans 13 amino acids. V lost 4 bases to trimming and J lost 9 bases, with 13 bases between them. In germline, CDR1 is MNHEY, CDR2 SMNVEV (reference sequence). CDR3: CASSSEGRGTIYF. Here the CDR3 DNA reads TGTGCCAGCAGTTCAGAGGGTCGGGGCACCATATATTTT.

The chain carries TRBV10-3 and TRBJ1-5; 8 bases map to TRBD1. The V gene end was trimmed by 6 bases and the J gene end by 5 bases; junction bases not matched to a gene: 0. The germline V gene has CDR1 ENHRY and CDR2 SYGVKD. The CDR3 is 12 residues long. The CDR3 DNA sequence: TGTGCCATCAGGACAGGGGATCAGCCCCAGCATTTT. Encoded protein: CAIRTGDQPQHF.

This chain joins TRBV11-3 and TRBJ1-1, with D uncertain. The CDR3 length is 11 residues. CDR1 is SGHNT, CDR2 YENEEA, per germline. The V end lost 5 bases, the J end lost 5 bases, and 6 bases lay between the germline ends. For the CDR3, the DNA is TGTGCCAGCAGCGGAGGGACTGAAGCTTTCTTT. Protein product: CASSGGTEAFF.

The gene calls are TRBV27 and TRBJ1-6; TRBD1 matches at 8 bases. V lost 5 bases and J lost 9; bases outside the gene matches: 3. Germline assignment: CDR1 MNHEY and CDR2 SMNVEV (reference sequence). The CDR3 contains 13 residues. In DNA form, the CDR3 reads TGTGCCAGCAGTCCTGACAGGGGTTCACCCCTCCACTTT. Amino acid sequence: CASSPDRGSPLHF.